This TCR beta chain was recorded in a study of blood T cell repertoires in COVID-19. Measured with immunoSEQ multiplex PCR; TCRdb has only the in-frame clones, and not every one. The data show about 130,000 clones, about 86% seen once. V dropped 3 bases and J dropped 2 bases, with 11 bases sitting between them. Germline V CDR1 and CDR2: KGHSH, LQKENI. The CDR3 totals 14 residues. In assigning cohorts, the study relied on participant-reported clinical history. Two consecutive negative NP/OP PCR tests, clearance, or resolved symptoms defined Cohort 3 recovery. This TCR was recovered from a man aged 50 or older who had recovered from COVID-19. The V and J genes are TRBV18 and TRBJ2-7; TRBD2 is a possible D gene (6 bases). The sample was PBMCs or T cells enriched from blood (not recorded which). The CDR3 DNA follows: TGTGCCAGCTCACCCGGGGGTCAGACCTACGAGCAGTACTTC. Protein sequence: CASSPGGQTYEQYF.